This entry lists 22 T cell receptor beta chains sequenced from one sample in a study of shared clonotypes between healthy human individuals. The method was immunoSEQ multiplex PCR; TCRdb's version includes in-frame clones alone and lacks a portion of them. The table records fewer than 3 million clones, 85% to 95% of them present only once. Sequenced: naive CD4+ T cells from PBMCs. Stated subset: CD45RA+ positively selected. The receptors were sampled from a man between 18 and 35 years old in good health. Some clones in this sample may be carry-over from other donors' samples.

The gene calls are TRBV27 and TRBJ2-3, with no clear D. The CDR3 length is 14 residues. The V and J ends lost 5 bases and 3 bases respectively, with 12 bases between them. CDR1 is MNHEY and CDR2 is SMNVEV in the germline V gene (reference sequence). The chain's CDR3 is CASSPLIQTDTQYF. The CDR3 DNA reads as TGTGCCAGCAGTCCCCTTATCCAGACAGATACGCAGTATTTT.

The genes are TRBV30 and TRBJ2-6, with 9 positions matching TRBD2. The germline V gene has CDR1 GTSNPN and CDR2 SVGIG (reference sequence). This CDR3 has 20 amino acids. The junction had 16 bases not matched to a gene; V was cut back by 0 bases and J by 4 bases. The CDR3 bases are TGTGCCTGGAGTGTACGTCGTTTGGGCGGGAGGGGTTCCGGGGCCAACGTCCTGACTTTC. As protein: CAWSVRRLGGRGSGANVLTF.

The genes are TRBV28 and TRBJ2-3; 15 bases are a match to TRBD2. The CDR3 contains 19 residues. In germline, CDR1 is MDHEN, CDR2 SYDVKM. V was pared by 4 bases and J by 2 bases, with 10 bases of the junction left unmatched. The CDR3 DNA reads TGTGCCAGCAGTTCCCCGAGGGGACTAGCGGGAGGCCTCACAGATACGCAGTATTTT. Translation: CASSSPRGLAGGLTDTQYF.

This chain links TRBV11-2 with TRBJ2-7; 8 positions agree with TRBD2. V was clipped by 7 bases and J by 5 bases; unmatched bases: 10. The CDR3 totals 14 residues. The germline CDR1 and CDR2 sequences are SGHAT and FQNNGV. The CDR3 nucleotides are TGTGCCAGCATCCCCTGGTCGGGGGGGCACGAGCAGTACTTC. This sequence encodes CASIPWSGGHEQYF.

The gene calls are TRBV7-3 and TRBJ2-7; D is perhaps TRBD2 (7 bases). CDR3 length: 14 amino acids. Germline CDR1 and CDR2: SGHTA and FQGTGA. V shed 4 bases and J shed 0 bases, with 10 bases lying between them. The CDR3 is CASSWGGPSYEQYF. For the CDR3, the DNA is TGTGCCAGCAGCTGGGGGGGCCCCTCCTACGAGCAGTACTTC.

In its sample, this clone was seen a few times. The V call is TRBV28, the J call TRBJ1-5; TRBD1 matches 8 bases. The junction had 4 bases not matched to a gene; V was cut back by 6 bases and J by 6 bases. Germline V gives CDR1 MDHEN, CDR2 SYDVKM. The CDR3 is 13 residues long. The CDR3 region is CASRAQGAQPQHF. CDR3 in DNA: TGTGCCAGCAGAGCTCAGGGGGCTCAGCCCCAGCATTTT.

J is TRBJ1-2 and V is TRBV9, with D perhaps TRBD1 (6 bases). This CDR3 spans 15 amino acids. Between the trimmed V and J ends, which lost 2 bases and 0 bases, there was a span of 11 bases. The germline gives CDR1 SGDLS, CDR2 YYNGEE. The CDR3 sequence is CASSVDSQPNYGYTF. For the CDR3, the DNA is TGTGCCAGCAGCGTGGACAGCCAGCCTAACTATGGCTACACCTTC.

As concerns this clone: Other DNA sequences within the sample encode an identical CDR3. This chain joins TRBV7-9 and TRBJ2-7; no definite D call. Trimming left V 3 bases short and J 4 bases short, with 7 bases between. The CDR3 loop spans 12 amino acids. The germline CDR1 and CDR2 sequences are SEHNR and FQNEAQ (reference sequence). The CDR3 sequence is CASSFQLYEQYF. CDR3 nucleotide sequence: TGTGCCAGCAGCTTCCAATTGTACGAGCAGTACTTC.

CDR3 coding DNA: TGTGCCAGCGGGGGGACAGCGCACCAGCTTAATGAAAAACTGTTTTTT. Its translation is CASGGTAHQLNEKLFF. The J gene is TRBJ1-4, the V gene TRBV9, with 7 bases fitting TRBD1. The CDR3 extends over 16 amino acids. V shed 7 bases, J shed 4 bases, and the junction held 13 bases outside the gene matches. Germline CDR1 and CDR2: SGDLS and YYNGEE.

The chain couples TRBV5-1 to TRBJ1-1; 8 bases map to TRBD1. Germline lookup yields CDR1 SGHRS and CDR2 YFSETQ. Trimming cost V 2 bases and J 11 bases; bases outside gene matches: 11. The CDR3 totals 14 residues. CDR3 sequence: CASSFTLDRVAAFF. The CDR3 DNA sequence: TGCGCCAGCAGCTTTACCCTGGACAGGGTAGCTGCTTTCTTT.

This chain uses TRBV4-1 with TRBJ1-5; the D is unclear. V lost 0 bases to trimming and J lost 6 bases, with 3 bases between them. The germline V gene has CDR1 MGHRA and CDR2 YSYEKL. The CDR3 runs 12 residues. CDR3 coding DNA: TGCGCCAGCAGCCAAGACGGTCAGCCCCAGCATTTT. This encodes CASSQDGQPQHF.

CDR3 region: CASSLGRQNEAFF. DNA of the CDR3: TGTGCCAGCAGCTTAGGTCGGCAGAATGAAGCTTTCTTT. This chain uses TRBV11-3 with TRBJ1-1; D remains ambiguous. V was trimmed by 1 base and J by 7 bases, leaving 10 bases between them. CDR1 is SGHNT, CDR2 YENEEA, per germline. The CDR3 extends over 13 amino acids.

The gene calls are TRBV6-6 and TRBJ2-1; D might be TRBD2 (6 bases). The germline V and J ends were trimmed by 2 bases and 5 bases, with 10 bases remaining between them. The CDR3 runs 14 residues. Germline values: CDR1 MNHNY, CDR2 SVGAGI (reference sequence). The DNA for the CDR3 is TGTGCCAGCAGTTACGATCGACTAGACAATGAGCAGTTCTTC. Encoded protein: CASSYDRLDNEQFF.

The chain carries TRBV28 and TRBJ2-7; 13 bases fit TRBD2. CDR1 and CDR2 from the germline V gene are MDHEN and SYDVKM. Trimming removed 5 bases from V and 1 base from J; junction bases left unmatched: 5. The CDR3 is 16 amino acids. Here the CDR3 reads CASSGWTSGSSYEQYF. CDR3 sequence (DNA): TGTGCCAGCAGTGGGTGGACTAGCGGGAGTTCCTACGAGCAGTACTTC.

The count of this clone is one. The chain joins TRBV4-2 to TRBJ2-7, with D hard to call. The V and J ends lost 3 bases and 3 bases respectively, with 12 bases between them. The CDR3 loop spans 14 amino acids. Germline CDR1 reads LGHNA; CDR2 reads YNFKEQ. The CDR3 spells CASSHGRLDYEQYF. The DNA of the CDR3 is TGTGCCAGCAGCCACGGCAGGTTGGACTACGAGCAGTACTTC.

Concerning this clone itself: Other DNA sequences in this specimen translate into the identical CDR3. The chain joins TRBV5-1 to TRBJ1-5; 7 positions match TRBD1. The germline V gene has CDR1 SGHRS and CDR2 YFSETQ. This CDR3 has 15 amino acids. With V trimmed by 4 bases and J by 3 bases, 7 bases remained unmatched. The CDR3 is CASSLEGQSNQPQHF. The CDR3 nucleotides are TGCGCCAGCAGCCTCGAGGGACAGTCCAATCAGCCCCAGCATTTT.

The rearrangement joins TRBV28 to TRBJ1-4; TRBD1 agrees at 10 bases. V trimming: 4 bases; J trimming: 8 bases; junction bases outside the gene matches: 1. This CDR3 has 13 residues. The germline gives CDR1 MDHEN, CDR2 SYDVKM. CDR3 bases: TGTGCCAGCAGTTCGGGACAGGGGGAAAAACTGTTTTTT. Amino acids: CASSSGQGEKLFF.

For this clone: Other nucleotide sequences from this sample produce the same CDR3. This chain connects TRBV7-3 to TRBJ1-2, with TRBD1 matching over 9 bases. Germline V gene data show CDR1 as SGHTA and CDR2 as FQGTGA. The V gene end was trimmed by 5 bases and the J gene end by 8 bases; junction bases not matched to a gene: 6. The CDR3 length is 13 residues. CDR3 amino acids: CASSLDRGSGYTF. DNA of the CDR3: TGTGCCAGCAGCCTAGACAGGGGGTCAGGCTACACCTTC.

The CDR3 loop reads CATSRGTRNYGYTF. In DNA, the CDR3 is TGTGCCACCAGCAGAGGGACACGGAACTATGGCTACACCTTC. The V gene is TRBV15, the J gene TRBJ1-2; tentatively, D is TRBD1 (5 bases). Per the germline V gene, CDR1 is LNHNV and CDR2 is YYDKDF (reference sequence). This CDR3 contains 14 residues. The ends were cut back, 1 base at V and 2 bases at J, with 8 bases in the middle. Together with reference TRBV15 and TRBJ1-2, the CDR3 gives the full variable domain: DAMVIQNPRYQVTQFGKPVTLSCSQTLNHNVMYWYQQKSSQAPKLLFHYYDKDFNNEADTPDNFQSRRPNTSFCFLDIRSPGLGDTAMYLCATSRGTRNYGYTFGSGTRLTVV.

The J gene is TRBJ1-5, the V gene TRBV15; D might be TRBD1 (5 bases). The CDR3 extends over 15 amino acids. Looked up from germline, CDR1 is LNHNV and CDR2 is YYDKDF (reference sequence). V was cut by 0 bases and J by 7 bases, with 13 bases left in between. CDR3 loop: CATSRDGSPGQPQHF. Here the CDR3 DNA reads TGTGCCACCAGCAGAGATGGGAGCCCAGGGCAGCCCCAGCATTTT.

The CDR3 DNA is TGTGCCAGCAGCTTACGCGACTTGGGGACTAGCGGGACAGAGACCCAGTACTTC. Residues: CASSLRDLGTSGTETQYF. The chain uses TRBV7-2 and TRBJ2-5; 13 bases match TRBD2. V lost 2 bases, J lost 4 bases, and 10 bases stayed unmatched. The CDR3 length is 18 residues. Germline lookup yields CDR1 SGHTA and CDR2 FQGNSA.

This clone appeared a single time. V is TRBV5-1 and J is TRBJ1-4; D gene ambiguous. The V gene lost 0 bases and the J gene lost 7 bases, with 7 bases spanning the gap. CDR1 and CDR2 (germline): SGHRS, YFSETQ. The CDR3 length is 13 residues. The CDR3 loop is CASSLAIGEKLFF. DNA for the CDR3: TGCGCCAGCAGCTTGGCAATAGGTGAAAAACTGTTTTTT.